This T cell receptor (beta chain) was sequenced during a study of cytomegalovirus exposure and HLA in healthy donors (dated by TCRdb to 2016 to 2017). Background on the whole study: An earlier analysis of several hundred of the donors reported under 300 Gb of sequence data and around 120 million unique TCR beta sequences obtained from 180 million or so T cells. An early release that covered some 640 HLA-typed donors contained about 300 gigabases of sequencing data and tens of millions of unique TCR sequences. Of the approximately 400 genotyped donors, roughly 80% fell in the genetic ancestry cluster associated with self-reported Caucasian donors. The study aimed to test whether cataloging public T cell receptors could reveal signatures of past pathogen exposure. The study profiled the T cell repertoires of hundreds of subjects by immunosequencing and related them to cytomegalovirus serostatus. A separate validation cohort of 90 to 150 different subjects was used in addition to the roughly 720-subject first cohort. The study combined high-throughput TCR immunosequencing, statistical association of individual TCRs with disease status, and machine learning to predict cytomegalovirus infection status. A later analysis re-examined previously published TCR beta repertoires from 610 or so donors and added high-resolution HLA genotyping to investigate patterns of TCR occurrence. The later analysis used no new phenotypic data to find candidate immune exposures, relying instead on TCR beta sequences and their occurrence across donors. An earlier analysis of 450 to 750 of the donors used high-throughput TCR beta sequencing to judge whether each TCR beta V gene segment behaved as functional or pseudogenic. Donor age, sex, ethnicity and CMV serostatus were collected together with the repertoire data. Genome-wide SNP genotypes for about 55% of the 666 donors were used in a later genetic analysis, which treated that subset as a discovery cohort. All discovery cohort repertoires had been generated using a single sequencing platform. Both class I and class II loci were covered by HLA typing, at four-digit resolution. Typing coverage varied by locus: roughly 620-630 donors for A, B, C, DRB1 and DQB1; roughly 500 for DQA1; some 610 for DPA1; 400 to 480 for DPB1. A few DR-DQ haplotypes were handled as single units for association and clustering because linkage in the cohort was strong. Across about 370 genotyped donors of the cohort, an average of approximately 220,000 unique TCR beta nucleotide sequences per donor were sequenced, and 15% to 20% of those sequences were non-productive.

The cohort consisted of 670 or so healthy bone marrow donors. At the time of sampling, all cohort members were nominally healthy, though unrecorded immune exposures were likely present. The donor was CMV seronegative and was included in the group of 352 seronegative cohort members. A peripheral blood sample was collected from each donor, and TCR beta sequencing was performed on peripheral blood mononuclear cells. Genomic DNA was extracted from the blood cell samples with the Qiagen DNeasy Blood Extraction Kit. Trimming removed 1 base from V and 0 bases from J; the gene matches leave 10 bases unexplained. CDR3 length: 18 amino acids, cysteine to phenylalanine. The retained sequence is limited to the CDR3, 54 bases, with the frame set at the first base. According to the germline V gene, CDR1 reads SGHDT and CDR2 reads YYEEEE. Study-wide conclusions, independent of this receptor: In a later analysis, HLA-associated TCR beta chains showed more clonal expansion and lower generation probabilities than non-associated chains that were equally common. Three of the identified cytomegalovirus-associated TCR beta chains were confirmed in vitro to be specific for cytomegalovirus antigens. Most TCR sequences were observed very rarely across donors, whereas some public TCRs were present in many individuals. Only TCR beta chains were sequenced in this cohort, and the absence of alpha or paired-chain data limited detectable features. When HLA alleles, especially DR and DQ, strongly co-occurred, TCR associations were difficult to assign to individual alleles. A further reported finding was that TCR beta sequences accurately predicted the HLA-A and HLA-B alleles for most subjects in the first cohort. Some IMGT-functional V segments, including TRBV6-2 and TRBV6-3, could not be told apart with the 87-base-pair reads, so those segments were excluded. Correlated functional status among segregating V segments might reflect linkage disequilibrium, but an unknown experimental factor could not be ruled out. A later analysis associated 16,951 TCR beta sequences with specific HLA alleles at a false discovery rate of 0.05. In an earlier analysis of approximately 590 of the donors, most TCR beta V segments appeared in productive rearrangements about 90% or about 30% of the time, broadly matching IMGT annotations. The classifier was reported to diagnose cytomegalovirus status with high specificity and sensitivity in both the original and validation cohorts. Compared with the approximately 600-donor mean, donors in an Asian-associated ancestry cluster had fewer N-insertions in productive TCRs, according to a later genetic analysis. According to a later analysis, parvovirus B19, influenza, CMV and Epstein-Barr virus appeared linked to several top co-occurrence clusters. CMV serostatus was the only immune exposure information available for the cohort. Because counts were too low, more than 15 rarely observed V segments, including chromosome 9 orphons, were excluded from the earlier analysis of roughly 580 of the donors. The authors suggested that the approach could potentially be generalized to other disease states and immunological phenotypes. Presence/absence analyses assumed roughly uniform sequencing depth across donors, an assumption that may not hold. A later analysis found that most CMV-associated TCR beta chains appeared HLA-restricted, with HLA associations seemingly driven largely by CMV exposure. According to a later analysis, TCR association rates differed among HLA loci, with DRB1 alleles showing the most associated TCRs and HLA-C alleles showing the fewest. A group of highly shared sequence variants was considered likely to be a technical artifact of the sequencing pipeline. Because HLA typing was unavailable for some donors at each locus, only the typed subset was used in association tests. The study listed 164 TCR beta chains as associated with cytomegalovirus. In a later genetic analysis, a missense DCLRE1C variant was associated with V-gene and J-gene trimming of TCR beta chains, and the association was replicated in an independent cohort.

The protocol used for the library was the immunoSEQ multiplex PCR assay. For the multiplex PCR, a mixture combining 60 forward primers for TCR Vbeta segments and 13 reverse primers for TCR Jbeta segments was used. A multiplex PCR assay on genomic DNA amplified the CDR3 region of rearranged TCR beta genes. The Illumina HiSeq System was used to sequence the amplified TCR beta libraries as 87-base-pair reads. The authors' pipeline ran thus. A later analysis counted tens of millions of unique TCR beta chains across the 666 repertoires, and some 12 million of these chains were shared by at least two donors. A nearest-neighbor algorithm error-corrected the raw reads and collapsed the reads into unique sequences, merging closely related sequences to remove PCR and sequencing errors. To assign V, D and J gene segments, CDR3 sequences were aligned to IMGT reference sequences. For a sequence to be retained, at least a six-nucleotide match to both a V gene segment and a J gene segment was required. Rearrangements were called productive when the CDR3 lacked stop codons and stayed in frame with V and J; all others were non-productive. Following IMGT convention, CDR3 was defined as the stretch from the second conserved V-encoded cysteine up to the conserved J-encoded phenylalanine. The earlier analysis of fewer than 700 of the donors excluded sequences that lacked an unambiguous match to a single V gene segment. In an earlier analysis of about 590 of the donors, a V segment was called functional when productive rearrangements were above 56.7%, and segregating when the standard deviation between donors exceeded 5%. To diagnose cytomegalovirus status from the catalog of TCR beta chain sequences, a statistical classification framework was built. In a later analysis, TCR nucleotide sequences were compared against IMGT/GENE-DB human TR gene sequences so that V and J genes could be assigned. A later analysis assigned CDR3 sequences and most-parsimonious VDJ recombination scenarios with the TCRdist pipeline. A later analysis defined each TCR beta chain by its CDR3 amino acid sequence plus V-gene family, and excluded reads lacking a unique V-gene family. In a later analysis, 500 to 700 highly shared, low-generation-probability nucleotide sequences were removed to address suspected cross-contamination and a sequencing artifact. In a later analysis, a clonal expansion index was calculated for each public chain from normalized within-repertoire ranks of inferred template counts. In a later analysis, generation probabilities were computed with a VDJ recombination model fitted to out-of-frame rearrangements, and the resulting probabilities were checked against IGoR. In a later analysis, TCR-TCR, TCR-HLA and TCR-CMV co-occurrence was scored with hypergeometric tests, and a repertoire-size bias correction was applied to TCR pairs. False discovery rates were estimated in a later analysis by permuting HLA or CMV assignments 20 times. A later analysis grouped co-occurring TCRs with DBSCAN, adding TCRdist sequence similarity when clustering within HLA-allele-positive subsets. For co-occurrence clustering, repertoires with fewer than 30,000 or more than 120,000 public chains were excluded, along with a handful of repertoires with anomalous nucleotide sharing. Imported from immuneACCESS, the table was reduced by TCRdb to in-frame sequences with V and J called. These copies leave out some clones; in studies compared against another copy, an unresolved V gene accounts for under half, and the cause of the remainder is not known. V, J and clone size reflect that table, while D and trimming were determined from the DNA. The table for this sample records just over 80,000 clones. Approximately 1.1% of the sample is held by the ten biggest clonotypes.

A remark on this clone: Its antigen is currently not known.

This chain is built from TRBV5-6 and TRBJ2-3; 8 bases in the middle match TRBD2. The receptor comes from a woman in her twenties or thirties in good health and CMV-seronegative. The source material was PBMCs. The CDR3 sequence is CASSLSLGGLVSTDTQYF. The bases read TGTGCCAGCAGCTTGTCCCTAGGGGGACTAGTTAGCACAGATACGCAGTATTTT.